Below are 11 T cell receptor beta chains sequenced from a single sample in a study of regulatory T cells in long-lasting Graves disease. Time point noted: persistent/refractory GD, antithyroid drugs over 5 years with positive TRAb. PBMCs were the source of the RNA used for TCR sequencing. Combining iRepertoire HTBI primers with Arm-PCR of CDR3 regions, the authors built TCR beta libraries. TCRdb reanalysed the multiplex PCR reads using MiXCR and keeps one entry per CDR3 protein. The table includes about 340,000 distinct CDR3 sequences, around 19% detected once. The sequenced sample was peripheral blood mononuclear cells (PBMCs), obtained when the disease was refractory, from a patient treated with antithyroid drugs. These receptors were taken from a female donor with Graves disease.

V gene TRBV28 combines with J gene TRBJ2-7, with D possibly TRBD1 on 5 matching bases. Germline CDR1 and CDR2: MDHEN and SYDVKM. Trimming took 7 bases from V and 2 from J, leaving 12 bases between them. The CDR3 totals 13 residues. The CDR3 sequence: CASTKDNAYEQYF. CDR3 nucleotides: TGTGCCAGCACCAAGGACAACGCCTACGAGCAGTACTTC.

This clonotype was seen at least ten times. The CDR3 reads CASSPGQHYYGYTF. The CDR3 DNA reads TGTGCCAGCAGCCCGGGACAGCATTACTATGGCTACACCTTC. The chain combines TRBV27 with TRBJ1-2; 7 positions match TRBD1. Unmatched junction bases numbered 7, after V lost 6 bases and J lost 3 bases. CDR1 MNHEY and CDR2 SMNVEV come from the germline V gene (reference sequence). The CDR3 has 14 amino acids.

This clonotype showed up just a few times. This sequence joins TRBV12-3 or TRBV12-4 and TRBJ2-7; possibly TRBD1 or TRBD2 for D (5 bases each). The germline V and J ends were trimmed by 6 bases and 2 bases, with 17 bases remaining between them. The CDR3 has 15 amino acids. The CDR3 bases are TGTGCCAGCAGCCCGGCCCGGGACGTCCCCTACGAGCAGTACTTC. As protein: CASSPARDVPYEQYF.

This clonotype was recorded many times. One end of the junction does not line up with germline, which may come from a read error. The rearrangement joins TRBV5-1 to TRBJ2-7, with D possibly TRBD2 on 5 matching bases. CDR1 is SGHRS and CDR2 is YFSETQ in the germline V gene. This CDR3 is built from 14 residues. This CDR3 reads CASSLEGSSYEQYF. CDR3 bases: TGTGCCAGCAGCTTAGAAGGGAGCTCCTACGAGCAGTACTTC. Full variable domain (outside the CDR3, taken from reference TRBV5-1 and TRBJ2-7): KAGVTQTPRYLIKTRGQQVTLSCSPISGHRSVSWYQQTPGQGLQFLFEYFSETQRNKGNFPGRFSGRQFSNSRSEMNVSTLELGDSALYLCASSLEGSSYEQYFGPGTRLTVT.

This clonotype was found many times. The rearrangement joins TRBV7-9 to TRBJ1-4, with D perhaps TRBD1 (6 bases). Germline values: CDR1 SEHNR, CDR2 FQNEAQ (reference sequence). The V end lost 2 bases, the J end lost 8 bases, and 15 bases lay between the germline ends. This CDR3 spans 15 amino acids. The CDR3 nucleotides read TGTGCCAGCAGCTTAAAAACAGGGAGGAGGGAAAAACTGTTTTTT. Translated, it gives CASSLKTGRREKLFF.

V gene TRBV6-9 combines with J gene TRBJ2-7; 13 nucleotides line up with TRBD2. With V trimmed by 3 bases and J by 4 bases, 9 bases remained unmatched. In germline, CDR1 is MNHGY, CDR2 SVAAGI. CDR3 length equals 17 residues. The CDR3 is CASSYSGGGLAGYEQYF. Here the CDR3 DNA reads TGTGCCAGCAGTTACAGCGGGGGGGGACTAGCGGGGTACGAGCAGTACTTC.

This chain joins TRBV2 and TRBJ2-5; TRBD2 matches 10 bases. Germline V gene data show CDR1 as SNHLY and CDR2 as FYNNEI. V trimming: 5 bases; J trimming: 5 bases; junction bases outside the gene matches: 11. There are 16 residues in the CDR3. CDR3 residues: CASSSYLAGAGETQYF. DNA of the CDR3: TGTGCCAGCAGTTCATATCTAGCGGGGGCCGGGGAGACCCAGTACTTC.

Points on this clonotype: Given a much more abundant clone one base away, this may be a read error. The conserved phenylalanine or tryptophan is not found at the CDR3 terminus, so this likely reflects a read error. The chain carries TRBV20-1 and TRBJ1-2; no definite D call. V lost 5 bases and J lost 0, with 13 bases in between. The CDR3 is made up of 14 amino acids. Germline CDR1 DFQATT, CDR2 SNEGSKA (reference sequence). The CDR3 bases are TGCAGTGCTCAGTGGACTGAAGCTAACTATGGCTACACCCTC. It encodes CSAQWTEANYGYTL.

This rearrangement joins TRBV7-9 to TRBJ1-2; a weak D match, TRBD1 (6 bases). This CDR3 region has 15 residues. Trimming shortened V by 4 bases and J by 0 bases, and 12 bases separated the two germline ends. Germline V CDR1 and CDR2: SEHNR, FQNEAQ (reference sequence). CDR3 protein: CASSSWTDTNYGYTF. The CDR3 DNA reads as TGTGCCAGCAGCTCATGGACAGATACTAACTATGGCTACACCTTC. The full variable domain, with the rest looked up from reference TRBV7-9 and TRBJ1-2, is DTGVSQNPRHKITKRGQNVTFRCDPISEHNRLYWYRQTLGQGPEFLTYFQNEAQLEKSRLLSDRFSAERPKGSFSTLEIQRTEQGDSAMYLCASSSWTDTNYGYTFGSGTRLTVV.

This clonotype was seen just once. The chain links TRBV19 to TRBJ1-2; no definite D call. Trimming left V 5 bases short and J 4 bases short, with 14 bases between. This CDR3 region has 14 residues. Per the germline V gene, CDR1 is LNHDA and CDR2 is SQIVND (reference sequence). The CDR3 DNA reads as TGTGCCAGTAGTGTGGTTGTGGGCGGCTATGGCTACACCTTC. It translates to CASSVVVGGYGYTF.

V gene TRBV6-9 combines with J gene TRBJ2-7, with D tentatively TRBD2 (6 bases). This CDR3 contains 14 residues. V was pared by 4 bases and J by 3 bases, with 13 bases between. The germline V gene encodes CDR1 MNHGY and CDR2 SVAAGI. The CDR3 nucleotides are TGTGCCAGCAGTTCCTCGGGGGTTCTCTACGAGCAGTACTTC. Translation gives CASSSSGVLYEQYF.